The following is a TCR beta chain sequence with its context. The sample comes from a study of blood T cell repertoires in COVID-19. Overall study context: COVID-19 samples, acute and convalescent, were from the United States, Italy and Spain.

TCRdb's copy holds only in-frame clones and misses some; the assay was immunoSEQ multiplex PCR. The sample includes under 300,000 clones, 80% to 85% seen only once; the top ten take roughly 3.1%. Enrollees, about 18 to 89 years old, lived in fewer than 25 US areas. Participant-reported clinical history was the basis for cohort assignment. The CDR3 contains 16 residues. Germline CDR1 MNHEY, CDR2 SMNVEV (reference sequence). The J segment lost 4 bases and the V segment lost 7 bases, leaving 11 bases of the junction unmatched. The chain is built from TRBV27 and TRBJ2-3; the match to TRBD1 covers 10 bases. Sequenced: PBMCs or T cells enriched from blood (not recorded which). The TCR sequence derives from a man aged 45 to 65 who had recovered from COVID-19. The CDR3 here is CASTPTGGAFADTQYF. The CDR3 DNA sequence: TGTGCCAGCACCCCGACAGGGGGCGCATTTGCAGATACGCAGTATTTT.